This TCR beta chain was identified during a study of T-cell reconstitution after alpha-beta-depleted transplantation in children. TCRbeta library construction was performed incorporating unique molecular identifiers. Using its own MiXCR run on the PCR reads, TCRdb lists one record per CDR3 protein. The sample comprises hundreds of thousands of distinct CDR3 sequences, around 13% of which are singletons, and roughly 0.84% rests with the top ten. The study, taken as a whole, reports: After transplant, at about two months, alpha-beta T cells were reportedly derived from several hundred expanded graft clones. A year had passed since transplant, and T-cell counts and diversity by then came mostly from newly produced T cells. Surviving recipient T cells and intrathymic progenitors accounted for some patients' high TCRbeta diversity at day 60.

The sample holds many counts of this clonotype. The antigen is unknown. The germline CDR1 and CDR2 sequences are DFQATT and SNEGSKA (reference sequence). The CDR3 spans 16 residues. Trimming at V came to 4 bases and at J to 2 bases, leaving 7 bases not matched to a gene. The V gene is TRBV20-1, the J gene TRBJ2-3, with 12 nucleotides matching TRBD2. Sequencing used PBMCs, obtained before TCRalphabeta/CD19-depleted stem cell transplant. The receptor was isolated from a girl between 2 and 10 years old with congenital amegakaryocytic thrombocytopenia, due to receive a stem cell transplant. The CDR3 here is CSATPRTSGNTDTQYF. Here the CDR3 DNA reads TGCAGTGCTACACCAAGGACTAGCGGGAACACAGATACGCAGTATTTT.